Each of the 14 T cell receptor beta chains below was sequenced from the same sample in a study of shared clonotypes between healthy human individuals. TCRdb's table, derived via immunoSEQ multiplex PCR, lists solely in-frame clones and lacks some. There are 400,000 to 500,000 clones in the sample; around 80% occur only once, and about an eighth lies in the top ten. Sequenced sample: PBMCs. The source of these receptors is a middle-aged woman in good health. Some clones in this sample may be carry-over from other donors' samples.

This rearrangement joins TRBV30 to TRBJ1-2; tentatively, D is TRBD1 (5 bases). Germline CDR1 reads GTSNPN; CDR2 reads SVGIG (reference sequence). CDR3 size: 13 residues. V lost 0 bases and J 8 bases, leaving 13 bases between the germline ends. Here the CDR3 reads CAWSVPGAEGYTF. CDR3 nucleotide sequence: TGTGCCTGGAGTGTGCCTGGGGCGGAGGGCTACACCTTC.

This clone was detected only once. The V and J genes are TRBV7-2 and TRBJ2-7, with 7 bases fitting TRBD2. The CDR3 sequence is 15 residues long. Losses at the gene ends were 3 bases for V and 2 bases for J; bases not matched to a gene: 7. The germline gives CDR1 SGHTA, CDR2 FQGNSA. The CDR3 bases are TGTGCCAGCAGCTTCACCGGGACTACGACCTACGAGCAGTACTTC. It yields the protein CASSFTGTTTYEQYF.

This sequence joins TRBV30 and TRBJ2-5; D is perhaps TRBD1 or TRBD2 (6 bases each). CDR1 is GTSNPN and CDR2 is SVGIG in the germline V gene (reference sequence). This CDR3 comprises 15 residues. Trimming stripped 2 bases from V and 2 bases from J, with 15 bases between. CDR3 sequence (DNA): TGTGCCTGGAGTTTGTTCGGAGGGGGGCAAGAGACCCAGTACTTC. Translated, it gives CAWSLFGGGQETQYF.

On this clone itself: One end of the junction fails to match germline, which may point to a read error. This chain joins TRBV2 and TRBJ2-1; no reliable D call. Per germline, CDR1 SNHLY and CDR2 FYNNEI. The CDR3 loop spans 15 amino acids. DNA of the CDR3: TGTGCTAGCAGTGAATCCGGTAGAAGGACCAATGAGCGGTTCTTC. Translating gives CASSESGRRTNERFF.

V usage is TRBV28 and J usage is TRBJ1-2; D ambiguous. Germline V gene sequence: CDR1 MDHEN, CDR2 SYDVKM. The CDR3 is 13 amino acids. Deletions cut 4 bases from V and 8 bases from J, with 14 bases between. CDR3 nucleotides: TGTGCCAGCAGTTCCGCCCTGACGGAGGGCTACACCTTC. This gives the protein CASSSALTEGYTF.

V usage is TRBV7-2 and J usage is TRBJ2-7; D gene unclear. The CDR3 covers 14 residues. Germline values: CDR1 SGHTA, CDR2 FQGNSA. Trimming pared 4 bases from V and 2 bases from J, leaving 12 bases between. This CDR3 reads CASSSKMGPYEQYF. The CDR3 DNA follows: TGTGCCAGCAGCTCTAAGATGGGCCCCTACGAGCAGTACTTC.

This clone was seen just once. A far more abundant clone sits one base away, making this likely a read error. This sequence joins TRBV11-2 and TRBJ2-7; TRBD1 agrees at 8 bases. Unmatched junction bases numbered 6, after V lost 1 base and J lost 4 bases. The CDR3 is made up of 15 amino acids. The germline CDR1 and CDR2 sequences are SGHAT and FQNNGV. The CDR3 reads CASSLAGGRLYEQYF. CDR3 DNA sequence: TGTGCCAGCAGCTTAGCAGGGGGCAGGTTGTACGAGCAGTACTTC.

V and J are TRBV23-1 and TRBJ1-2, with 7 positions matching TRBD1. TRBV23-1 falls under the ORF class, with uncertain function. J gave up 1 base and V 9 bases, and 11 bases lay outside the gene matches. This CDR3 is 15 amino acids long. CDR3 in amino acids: CARLYGQGGNYGYTF. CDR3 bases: TGCGCCAGGTTGTACGGCCAGGGGGGTAACTATGGCTACACCTTC.

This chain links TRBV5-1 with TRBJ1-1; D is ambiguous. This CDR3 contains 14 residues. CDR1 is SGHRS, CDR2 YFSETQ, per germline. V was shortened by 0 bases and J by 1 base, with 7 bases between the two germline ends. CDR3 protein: CASSLESWNTEAFF. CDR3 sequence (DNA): TGCGCCAGCAGCTTGGAGTCGTGGAACACTGAAGCTTTCTTT.

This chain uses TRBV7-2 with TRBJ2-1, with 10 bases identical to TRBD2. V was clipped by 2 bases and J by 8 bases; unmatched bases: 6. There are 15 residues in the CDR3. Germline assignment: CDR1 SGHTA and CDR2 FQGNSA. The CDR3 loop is CASSLTGLATDEQFF. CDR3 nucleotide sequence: TGTGCCAGCAGCTTAACGGGACTAGCGACGGATGAGCAGTTCTTC.

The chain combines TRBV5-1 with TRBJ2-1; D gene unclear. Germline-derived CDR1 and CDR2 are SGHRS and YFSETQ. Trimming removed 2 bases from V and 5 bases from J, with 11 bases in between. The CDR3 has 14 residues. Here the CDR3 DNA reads TGCGCCAGCAGCTTCAACCCCACGGACAATGAGCAGTTCTTC. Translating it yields CASSFNPTDNEQFF.

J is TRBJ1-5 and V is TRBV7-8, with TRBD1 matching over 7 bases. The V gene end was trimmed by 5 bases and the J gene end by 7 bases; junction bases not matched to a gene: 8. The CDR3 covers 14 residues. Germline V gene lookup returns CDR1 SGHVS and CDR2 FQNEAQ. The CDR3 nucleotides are TGTGCCAGCAGCCGTGACAGGGTCAGCCAGCCCCAGCATTTT. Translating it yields CASSRDRVSQPQHF.

The CDR3, as DNA: TGTGCCAGCAGTTACGGGGATGGACCCTACGAGCAGTACTTC. It is translated as CASSYGDGPYEQYF. The rearrangement uses TRBV6-5 and TRBJ2-7; D is uncertain. Looked up from germline, CDR1 is MNHEY and CDR2 is SVGAGI. The CDR3 spans 14 residues. V lost 2 bases to trimming and J lost 2 bases, with 10 bases between them.

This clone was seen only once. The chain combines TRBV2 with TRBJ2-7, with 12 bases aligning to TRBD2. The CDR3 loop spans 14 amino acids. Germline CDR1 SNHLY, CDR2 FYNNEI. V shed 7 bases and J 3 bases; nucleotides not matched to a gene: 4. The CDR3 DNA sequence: TGTGCCAGCAACCTAGCGGGAGGGAACTACGAGCAGTACTTC. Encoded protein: CASNLAGGNYEQYF.